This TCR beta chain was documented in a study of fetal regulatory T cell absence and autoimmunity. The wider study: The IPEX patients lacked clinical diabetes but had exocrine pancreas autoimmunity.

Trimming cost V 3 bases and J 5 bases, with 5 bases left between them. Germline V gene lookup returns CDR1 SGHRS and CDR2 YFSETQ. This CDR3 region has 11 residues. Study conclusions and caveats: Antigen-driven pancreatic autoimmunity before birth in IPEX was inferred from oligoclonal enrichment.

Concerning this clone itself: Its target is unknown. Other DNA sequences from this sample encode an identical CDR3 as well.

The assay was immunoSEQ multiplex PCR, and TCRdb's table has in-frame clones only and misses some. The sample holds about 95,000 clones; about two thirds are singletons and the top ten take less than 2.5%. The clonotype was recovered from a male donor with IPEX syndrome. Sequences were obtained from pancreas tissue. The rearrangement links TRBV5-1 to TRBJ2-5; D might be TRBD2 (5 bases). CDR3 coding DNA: TGCGCCAGCAGCTGGGAGGAGACCCAGTACTTC. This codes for CASSWEETQYF.